This TCR beta chain was identified during a study of brain metastases from non-small cell lung cancer. General observations from the study: T-cell infiltration was lower in brain metastases than primaries (P < 0.001).

Produced via immunoSEQ multiplex PCR; TCRdb's table is partial and in-frame only. The data contain 2,500 to 3,500 clones, roughly four fifths of them singletons. Trimming took 3 bases from V and 11 from J, leaving 14 bases between them. Germline assignment: CDR1 SGHTA and CDR2 FQGNSA. This CDR3 is built from 14 residues. Worth noting for this clone: Its antigen remains unknown.

Sequencing input: primary lung tumor tissue. This chain connects TRBV7-2 to TRBJ1-6; weak D call: TRBD1 (6 bases). The TCR originated in a donor at least 40 years old with non-small cell lung cancer. Here the CDR3 reads CASSLSQGRPPLHF. The CDR3 nucleotides are TGTGCCAGCAGCTTGAGTCAGGGGCGTCCACCCCTCCACTTT.